This TCR beta chain is drawn from a study of blood T cells in healthy people across ages. Germline assignment: CDR1 SNHLY and CDR2 FYNNEI. CDR3 length: 14 amino acids. The V end lost 5 bases, the J end lost 2 bases, and 12 bases lay between the germline ends. This clonotype was picked up a small number of times. No antigen is known for it. With a J-beta primer mix and a sample-barcoded 5' primer, a second PCR ran roughly 6 to 11 cycles. TCRdb ran MiXCR on the 5' RACE reads and lists one entry per CDR3 protein. The data contain 450,000 to 700,000 distinct CDR3 sequences, 27% of them singletons. The study drew donors from healthy Caucasian individuals in Russia aged roughly 6 to 100. General study findings and limits: Aged donors had fewer naive CD4+ cells and lower diversity than long-lived donors. Unknown CMV status may confound age-related changes in expanded clones.

Input material: blood. The TCR originated in a woman aged 65 to 85 in good health. V usage is TRBV2 and J usage is TRBJ1-1; D is perhaps TRBD1 (6 bases). CDR3 nucleotides: TGTGCCAGCAGTTACAGGGTAGGAAACACTGAAGCTTTCTTT. Its translation: CASSYRVGNTEAFF.